Shown below are 17 T cell receptor beta chains from a single sample sequenced in a study of cytomegalovirus exposure and HLA in healthy donors. The primer mix had 60 Vbeta and 13 Jbeta primers. Generated by immunoSEQ multiplex PCR, the TCRdb table keeps only in-frame clones and is missing some. This sample's table reports around 100,000 clones. Material for sequencing was PBMCs. These receptors were obtained from a man over 45 in good health and CMV-seronegative.

The J gene is TRBJ1-1, the V gene TRBV30; 9 nucleotides agree with TRBD1. Germline V CDR1 and CDR2: GTSNPN, SVGIG (reference sequence). Losses at the gene ends were 6 bases for V and 7 bases for J; bases not matched to a gene: 12. The CDR3 is made up of 14 amino acids. The CDR3 DNA reads as TGTGCCTGTAAACAAACAGGGGGCTTCGGTGAAGCTTTCTTT. Amino acid sequence: CACKQTGGFGEAFF.

The chain uses TRBV5-1 and TRBJ2-1; a possible D gene is TRBD1 (5 bases). CDR1 and CDR2 from the germline V gene are SGHRS and YFSETQ. The CDR3 runs to 14 residues. Trimming removed 0 bases from V and 5 bases from J, with 9 bases in between. DNA of the CDR3: TGCGCCAGCAGCTTGGATGGGGCCCACAATGAGCAGTTCTTC. Encoded protein: CASSLDGAHNEQFF. Filled out from reference TRBV5-1 and TRBJ2-1, the complete variable domain reads KAGVTQTPRYLIKTRGQQVTLSCSPISGHRSVSWYQQTPGQGLQFLFEYFSETQRNKGNFPGRFSGRQFSNSRSEMNVSTLELGDSALYLCASSLDGAHNEQFFGPGTRLTVL.

The rearrangement links TRBV7-2 to TRBJ2-4, with TRBD2 identical over 10 bases. The length of the CDR3 is 19 residues. V lost 2 bases to trimming and J lost 0 bases; unmatched junction nucleotides: 10. The germline V gene encodes CDR1 SGHTA and CDR2 FQGNSA. The DNA for the CDR3 is TGTGCCAGCAGCTTATCGATAGCGGGGGGCCAGCTAGCCAAAAACATTCAGTACTTC. Translating it yields CASSLSIAGGQLAKNIQYF.

The rearrangement uses TRBV27 and TRBJ1-5; D gene uncertain. Looked up from germline, CDR1 is MNHEY and CDR2 is SMNVEV (reference sequence). The CDR3 totals 18 residues. Deletions cut 7 bases from V and 0 bases from J, with 22 bases between. The CDR3 nucleotides are TGTGCCAGCACTCCGACATCCCCCACGGCAAATAGCAATCAGCCCCAGCATTTT. Its protein is CASTPTSPTANSNQPQHF.

V gene TRBV13 combines with J gene TRBJ2-5, with no clear D. The J call may not be correct, given that the DNA end is closer to TRBJ2-7. The germline V gene has CDR1 PRHDT and CDR2 FYEKMQ (reference sequence). This CDR3 is 13 amino acids long. For the CDR3, the DNA is TGTGCCAGCAGCTTCAACCGGAGAGGCGAGCAGTACTTC. It yields the protein CASSFNRRGEQYF.

The gene calls are TRBV2 and TRBJ1-2, with TRBD1 as a possible D gene (6 bases). Trimming shortened V by 2 bases and J by 4 bases, and 14 bases separated the two germline ends. Germline loops: CDR1 SNHLY, CDR2 FYNNEI. This CDR3 spans 15 amino acids. The CDR3 sequence is CASSEWTAIVYGYTF. CDR3 DNA: TGTGCCAGCAGTGAATGGACAGCAATTGTCTATGGCTACACCTTC.

The gene calls are TRBV2 and TRBJ1-5; 9 nucleotides agree with TRBD1. J gave up 5 bases and V 5 bases, and 4 bases lay outside the gene matches. Germline V gene lookup returns CDR1 SNHLY and CDR2 FYNNEI. This CDR3 has 14 amino acids. CDR3 in amino acids: CASSRQGGDQPQHF. CDR3 nucleotide sequence: TGTGCCAGCAGTCGACAGGGGGGCGATCAGCCCCAGCATTTT.

The V gene is TRBV11-3, the J gene TRBJ2-7; 7 nucleotides agree with TRBD1. In germline, CDR1 is SGHNT, CDR2 YENEEA. The CDR3 has 14 residues. Losses at the gene ends were 4 bases for V and 2 bases for J; bases not matched to a gene: 5. CDR3 DNA sequence: TGTGCCAGCAGCTGGGGGACAGAAGCCTACGAGCAGTACTTC. Residues: CASSWGTEAYEQYF.

This sequence joins TRBV7-9 and TRBJ1-1; no clear D. Deletions cut 2 bases from V and 1 base from J, with 11 bases between. CDR3 length: 15 residues. The germline gives CDR1 SEHNR, CDR2 FQNEAQ (reference sequence). CDR3 sequence (DNA): TGTGCCAGCAGCTTAAATTCGATCGGGAACACTGAAGCTTTCTTT. It specifies CASSLNSIGNTEAFF.

The chain joins TRBV18 to TRBJ1-2, with TRBD1 as a possible D gene (5 bases). Looked up from germline, CDR1 is KGHSH and CDR2 is LQKENI. This CDR3 is built from 18 residues. Trimming stripped 1 base from V and 3 bases from J, with 21 bases between. CDR3 loop: CASSPRASSGSRDYGYTF. The CDR3 DNA sequence: TGTGCCAGCTCACCACGGGCCTCGTCGGGCTCCAGGGACTATGGCTACACCTTC. The whole variable domain, filled in from reference TRBV18 and TRBJ1-2, reads NAGVMQNPRHLVRRRGQEARLRCSPMKGHSHVYWYRQLPEEGLKFMVYLQKENIIDESGMPKERFSAEFPKEGPSILRIQQVVRGDSAAYFCASSPRASSGSRDYGYTFGSGTRLTVV.

The chain employs TRBV6-6 and TRBJ2-7; D unclear. The CDR3 covers 13 residues. Germline CDR1 is MNHNY and CDR2 is SVGAGI (reference sequence). Trimming cost V 0 bases and J 7 bases, with 10 bases left between them. The CDR3 is CASSYSVNREQYF. CDR3 coding DNA: TGTGCCAGCAGTTACTCGGTCAACCGGGAGCAGTACTTC.

This chain links TRBV9 with TRBJ1-1, with 7 bases fitting TRBD1. The ends lost 4 bases at V and 4 bases at J; junction bases unmatched: 10. Germline lookup yields CDR1 SGDLS and CDR2 YYNGEE. This CDR3 has 15 amino acids. The CDR3 sequence: CASSFTGVSGTEAFF. The CDR3 DNA is TGTGCCAGCAGCTTTACAGGGGTTTCTGGCACTGAAGCTTTCTTT.

The chain links TRBV29-1 to TRBJ2-7; D unclear. This CDR3 comprises 11 residues. Germline assignment: CDR1 SQVTM and CDR2 ANQGSEA. V shed 7 bases and J shed 0 bases, with 7 bases lying between them. The CDR3 loop reads CSGRSSYEQYF. In nucleotides, the CDR3 is TGCAGCGGACGGAGCTCCTACGAGCAGTACTTC.

The V and J genes are TRBV27 and TRBJ2-2; D is undetermined. CDR1 and CDR2 from the germline V gene are MNHEY and SMNVEV (reference sequence). V lost 8 bases, J lost 1 base, and 14 bases lay in between. CDR3 length: 15 residues. CDR3 nucleotide sequence: TGTGCCAGCTTACCGCATAGACTGAACACCGGGGAGCTGTTTTTT. This codes for CASLPHRLNTGELFF.

CDR3 residues: CASSLGAGSRTYEQYF. The CDR3, as DNA: TGTGCCAGCAGCTTGGGGGCGGGGAGCCGTACCTACGAGCAGTACTTC. This chain uses TRBV5-4 with TRBJ2-7, with D tentatively TRBD2 (6 bases). The germline V and J ends were trimmed by 0 bases and 2 bases, with 15 bases remaining between them. Germline-derived CDR1 and CDR2 are SGHNT and YYREEE (reference sequence). CDR3 length equals 16 residues.

This chain joins TRBV19 and TRBJ1-2; D possibly corresponds to TRBD1 (6 bases). This CDR3 region has 16 residues. V was pared by 0 bases and J by 8 bases, with 19 bases between. Germline-derived CDR1 and CDR2 are LNHDA and SQIVND (reference sequence). The CDR3 DNA reads TGTGCCAGTAGTATAGAAGTGGCCAGGGGCTCAAGGGGCTACACCTTC. Its protein is CASSIEVARGSRGYTF.

The rearrangement joins TRBV18 to TRBJ1-2, with 8 bases lining up with TRBD1. Trimming removed 6 bases from V and 5 bases from J; junction bases left unmatched: 11. CDR1 is KGHSH and CDR2 is LQKENI in the germline V gene. The CDR3 has 15 residues. DNA of the CDR3: TGTGCCAGCTCCGAGGGCAGGGACAGGAGATATGGCTACACCTTC. Translated, it gives CASSEGRDRRYGYTF.